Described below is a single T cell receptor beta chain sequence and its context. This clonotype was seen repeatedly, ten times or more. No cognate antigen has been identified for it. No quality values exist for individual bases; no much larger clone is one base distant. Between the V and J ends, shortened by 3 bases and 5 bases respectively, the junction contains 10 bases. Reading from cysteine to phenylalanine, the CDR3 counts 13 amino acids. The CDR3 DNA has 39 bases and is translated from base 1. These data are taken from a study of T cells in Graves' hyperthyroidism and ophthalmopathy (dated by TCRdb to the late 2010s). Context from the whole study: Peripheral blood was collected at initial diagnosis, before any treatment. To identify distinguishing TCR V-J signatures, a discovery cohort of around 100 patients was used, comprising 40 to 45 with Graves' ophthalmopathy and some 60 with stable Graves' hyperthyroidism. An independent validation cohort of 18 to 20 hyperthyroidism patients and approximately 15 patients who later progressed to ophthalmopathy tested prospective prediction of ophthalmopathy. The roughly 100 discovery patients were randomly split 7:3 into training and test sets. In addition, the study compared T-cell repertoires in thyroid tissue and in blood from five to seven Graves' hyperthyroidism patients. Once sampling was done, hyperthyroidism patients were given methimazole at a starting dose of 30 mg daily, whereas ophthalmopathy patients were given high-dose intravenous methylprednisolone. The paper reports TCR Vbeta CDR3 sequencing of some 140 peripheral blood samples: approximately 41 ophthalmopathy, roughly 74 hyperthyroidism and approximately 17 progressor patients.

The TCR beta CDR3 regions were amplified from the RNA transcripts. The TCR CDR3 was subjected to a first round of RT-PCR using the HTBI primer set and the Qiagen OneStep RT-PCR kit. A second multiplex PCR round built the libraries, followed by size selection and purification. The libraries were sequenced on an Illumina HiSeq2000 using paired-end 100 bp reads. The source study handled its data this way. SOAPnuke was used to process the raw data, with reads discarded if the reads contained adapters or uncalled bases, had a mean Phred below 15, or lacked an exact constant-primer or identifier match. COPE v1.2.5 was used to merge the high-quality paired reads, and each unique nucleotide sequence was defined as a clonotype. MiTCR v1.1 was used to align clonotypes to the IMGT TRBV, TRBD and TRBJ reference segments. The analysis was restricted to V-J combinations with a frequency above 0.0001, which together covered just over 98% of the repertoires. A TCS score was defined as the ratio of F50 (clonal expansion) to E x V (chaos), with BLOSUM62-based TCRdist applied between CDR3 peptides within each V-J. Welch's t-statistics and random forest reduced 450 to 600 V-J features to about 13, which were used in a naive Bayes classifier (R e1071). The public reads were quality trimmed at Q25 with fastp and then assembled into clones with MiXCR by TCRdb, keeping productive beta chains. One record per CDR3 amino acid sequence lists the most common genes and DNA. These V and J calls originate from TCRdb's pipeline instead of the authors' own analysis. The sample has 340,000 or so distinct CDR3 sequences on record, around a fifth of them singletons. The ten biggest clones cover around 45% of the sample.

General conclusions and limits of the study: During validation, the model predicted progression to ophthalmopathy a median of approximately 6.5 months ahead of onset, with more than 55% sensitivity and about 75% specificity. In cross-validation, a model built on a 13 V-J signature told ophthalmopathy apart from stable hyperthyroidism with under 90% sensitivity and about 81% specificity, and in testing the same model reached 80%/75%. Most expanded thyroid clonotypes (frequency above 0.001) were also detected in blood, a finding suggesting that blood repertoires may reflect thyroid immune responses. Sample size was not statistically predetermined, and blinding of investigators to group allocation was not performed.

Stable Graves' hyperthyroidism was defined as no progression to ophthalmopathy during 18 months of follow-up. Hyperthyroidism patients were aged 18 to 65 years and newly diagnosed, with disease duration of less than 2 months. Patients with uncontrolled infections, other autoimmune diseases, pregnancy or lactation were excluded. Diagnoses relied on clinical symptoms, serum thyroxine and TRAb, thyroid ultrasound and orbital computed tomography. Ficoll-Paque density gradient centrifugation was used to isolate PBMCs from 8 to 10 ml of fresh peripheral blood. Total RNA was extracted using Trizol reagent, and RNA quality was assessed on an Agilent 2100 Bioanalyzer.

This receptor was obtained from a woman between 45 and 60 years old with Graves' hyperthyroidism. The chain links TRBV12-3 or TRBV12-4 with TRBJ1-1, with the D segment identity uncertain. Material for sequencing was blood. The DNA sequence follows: TGTGCCAGCAGTTTTTCGGGTTTTACTGAAGCTTTCTTT. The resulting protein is CASSFSGFTEAFF.